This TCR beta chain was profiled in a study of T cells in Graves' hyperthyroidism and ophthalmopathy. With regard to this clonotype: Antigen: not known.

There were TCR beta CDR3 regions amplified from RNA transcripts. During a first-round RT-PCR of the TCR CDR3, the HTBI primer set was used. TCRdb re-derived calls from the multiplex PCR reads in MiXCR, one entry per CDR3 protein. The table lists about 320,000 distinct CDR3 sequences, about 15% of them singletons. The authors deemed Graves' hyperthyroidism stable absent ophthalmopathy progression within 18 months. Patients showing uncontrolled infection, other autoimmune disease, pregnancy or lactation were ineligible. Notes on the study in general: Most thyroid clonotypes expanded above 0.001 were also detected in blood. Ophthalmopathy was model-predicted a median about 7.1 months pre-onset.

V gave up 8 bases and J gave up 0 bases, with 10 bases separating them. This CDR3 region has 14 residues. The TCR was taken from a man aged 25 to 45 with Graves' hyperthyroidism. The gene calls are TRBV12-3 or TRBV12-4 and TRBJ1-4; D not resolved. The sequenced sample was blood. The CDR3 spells CASSRGSTNEKLFF. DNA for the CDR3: TGTGCCAGCTCTCGAGGCTCAACTAATGAAAAACTGTTTTTT.